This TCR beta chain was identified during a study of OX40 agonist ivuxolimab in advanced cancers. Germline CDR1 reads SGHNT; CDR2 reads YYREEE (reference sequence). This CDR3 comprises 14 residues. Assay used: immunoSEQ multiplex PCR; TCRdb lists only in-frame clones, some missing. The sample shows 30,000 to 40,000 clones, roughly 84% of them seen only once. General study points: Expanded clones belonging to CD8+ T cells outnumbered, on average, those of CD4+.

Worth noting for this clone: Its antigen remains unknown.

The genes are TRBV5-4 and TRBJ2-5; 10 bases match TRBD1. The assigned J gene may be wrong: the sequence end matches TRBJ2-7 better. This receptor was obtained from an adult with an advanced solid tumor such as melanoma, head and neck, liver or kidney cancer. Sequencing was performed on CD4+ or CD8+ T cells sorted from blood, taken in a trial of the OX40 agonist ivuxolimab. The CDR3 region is CASSRTGGENEQYF. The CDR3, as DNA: TGTGCCAGCAGCCGGACAGGGGGTGAGAACGAGCAGTACTTC.